Sequencing of this TCR beta chain was carried out in a study of Ad26.COV2.S vaccination and SARS-CoV-2 variants. In regard to this clone: Its specificity is unknown.

Treatment specified: roughly 20 received Ad26.COV2.S at low or high dose, single or two shots; roughly 5 received placebo; per-sample allocation not given. Repertoires come from day 63 after the first vaccine or placebo injection. This CDR3 region has 15 residues. CDR1 and CDR2 from the germline V gene are KGHSH and LQKENI. Trimming shortened V by 3 bases and J by 6 bases, and 15 bases separated the two germline ends. Here immunoSEQ multiplex PCR was the method, and the copy in TCRdb shows in-frame clones only, minus some. The table has around 300,000 clones, around nine tenths seen once. Notes on the study in general: Reportedly, after vaccination the spike-specific CD8+ and CD4+ T cell responses displayed substantial breadth.

The source was peripheral blood, collected in a trial of Ad26.COV2.S vaccine versus placebo. The chain carries TRBV18 and TRBJ2-1; D may be TRBD2 (7 bases). The source is a person aged 18-65 years who received the Ad26.COV2.S COVID-19 vaccine or a placebo. The CDR3 sequence: CASSPIDGGPNEQFF. The CDR3 DNA is TGTGCCAGCTCACCGATCGACGGGGGGCCCAATGAGCAGTTCTTC.